This TCR beta chain was sequenced during a study of blood T cell repertoires in COVID-19. Looking at the study overall: COVID-19 samples, acute and convalescent, were from the United States, Italy and Spain.

The CDR3 runs 15 residues. Sequenced by immunoSEQ multiplex PCR; TCRdb stores in-frame clones only, minus some. The sample consists of around 80,000 clones, approximately 84% of them appearing once. This sequence originates from a human donor in a cohort sampled during active COVID-19. The sample was peripheral blood. The chain carries TRBV12-2 and TRBJ2-3; the D call in the table, TRBD2, was not verified against the DNA. TRBV12-2 is a pseudogene locus. This chain's CDR3 is CASRTSGGAEDTQYF. For the CDR3, the DNA is TGTGCAAGTCGAACTAGCGGGGGGGCGGAAGATACGCAGTATTTT.